This entry lists 30 T cell receptor beta chains sequenced from one sample in a study of PD-1 blockade in classical Hodgkin lymphoma. This table comes from immunoSEQ multiplex PCR, and its TCRdb copy is limited to in-frame clones, with some not included. The data contain 80,000 to 100,000 clones, approximately 92% of them singletons. Exposure to brentuximab vedotin varied, and each patient had relapsed following autologous stem cell transplantation. The sequencing here drew on peripheral blood mononuclear cells (PBMCs), taken at baseline. These receptors were taken from a human donor with classical Hodgkin lymphoma.

The chain joins TRBV30 to TRBJ2-7; TRBD1 or TRBD2 may be the D gene (5 bases each). The CDR3 is 14 amino acids. The germline V and J ends were trimmed by 1 base and 2 bases, with 12 bases remaining between them. From germline, CDR1 is GTSNPN and CDR2 SVGIG (reference sequence). CDR3 sequence reads: CAWSGRGRPYEQYF. CDR3 sequence (DNA): TGTGCCTGGAGTGGTAGGGGACGCCCCTACGAGCAGTACTTC.

The J gene is TRBJ2-6, the V gene TRBV2, with D hard to call. The CDR3 is made up of 15 amino acids. Looked up from germline, CDR1 is SNHLY and CDR2 is FYNNEI. Between the trimmed V and J ends, which lost 5 bases and 0 bases, there was a span of 8 bases. CDR3 protein: CASSRDFSGANVLTF. CDR3 DNA: TGTGCCAGCAGTCGCGACTTCTCTGGGGCCAACGTCCTGACTTTC.

This clone occurred a few times. The chain has TRBV13 and TRBJ2-3, with TRBD1 identical over 7 bases. Germline CDR1 and CDR2: PRHDT and FYEKMQ (reference sequence). J was trimmed by 0 bases and V by 5 bases; bases with no gene match: 14. This CDR3 has 18 amino acids. This CDR3 reads CASSVRALTGASTDTQYF. CDR3 in DNA: TGTGCCAGCAGCGTACGGGCTTTAACAGGGGCGAGCACAGATACGCAGTATTTT. The entire variable domain, with the rest obtained from reference TRBV13 and TRBJ2-3, is as follows: AAGVIQSPRHLIKEKRETATLKCYPIPRHDTVYWYQQGPGQDPQFLISFYEKMQSDKGSIPDRFSAQQFSDYHSELNMSSLELGDSALYFCASSVRALTGASTDTQYFGPGTRLTVL.

The V and J genes are TRBV4-2 and TRBJ1-4; the match to TRBD1 covers 10 bases. Germline trimming cut 3 bases from V and 12 bases from J; bases unmatched to any gene: 10. The CDR3 covers 15 residues. Germline lookup yields CDR1 LGHNA and CDR2 YNFKEQ. CDR3 sequence (DNA): TGTGCCAGCAGCCACCGGGACAGGGGTGTGATGGAACTGTTTTTT. Translated, it gives CASSHRDRGVMELFF.

This chain uses TRBV29-1 with TRBJ1-2, with TRBD1 identical over 10 bases. Germline assignment: CDR1 SQVTM and CDR2 ANQGSEA. V lost 4 bases to trimming and J lost 8 bases; unmatched junction nucleotides: 4. The CDR3 covers 12 residues. CDR3 residues: CSVAGTGEGYTF. CDR3 in DNA: TGCAGCGTTGCCGGGACAGGGGAAGGCTACACCTTC.

The chain employs TRBV30 and TRBJ2-5; D may be TRBD1 or TRBD2 (5 bases each). The CDR3 loop spans 12 amino acids. Germline V lookup: CDR1 GTSNPN, CDR2 SVGIG (reference sequence). V lost 4 bases to trimming and J lost 11 bases, with 17 bases between them. The CDR3 nucleotides read TGTGCCTGGATCGGGGCCCCTCTAGTGCAGTACTTC. Its translation: CAWIGAPLVQYF.

J is TRBJ2-3 and V is TRBV5-5, with D possibly being TRBD1 (6 bases). V was cut by 2 bases and J by 4 bases, with 20 bases left in between. CDR1 and CDR2 (germline): SGHKS, YYEKEE (reference sequence). There are 17 residues in the CDR3. CDR3 nucleotide sequence: TGTGCCAGCAGCTTTCTACCCTCGGAAGACAGGTCAGATACGCAGTATTTT. This codes for CASSFLPSEDRSDTQYF.

This clone showed up just once. The chain couples TRBV6-5 to TRBJ1-1; unclear D gene. The germline V gene has CDR1 MNHEY and CDR2 SVGAGI. The CDR3 is 14 residues long. Trimming stripped 2 bases from V and 7 bases from J, with 14 bases between. The CDR3 DNA reads as TGTGCCAGCAGTTACGCACCAAACACAGTTGAAGCTTTCTTT. Its translation: CASSYAPNTVEAFF.

J is TRBJ2-7 and V is TRBV7-3; 9 bases are shared with TRBD2. The V gene's germline CDR1 is SGHTA and CDR2 FQGTGA. Unmatched junction bases numbered 5, after V lost 3 bases and J lost 5 bases. This CDR3 has 14 amino acids. CDR3 region: CASSFVAGANEQYF. The DNA for the CDR3 is TGTGCCAGCAGCTTTGTAGCGGGAGCTAACGAGCAGTACTTC.

V is TRBV20-1 and J is TRBJ2-3, with D unresolved. The V and J ends lost 5 bases and 6 bases respectively, with 9 bases between them. Germline V gene sequence: CDR1 DFQATT, CDR2 SNEGSKA (reference sequence). CDR3 length: 11 residues. The CDR3 DNA sequence: TGCAGTGCTGTCAATGCGGATACGCAGTATTTT. Translating gives CSAVNADTQYF.

The J gene is TRBJ2-1, the V gene TRBV18; TRBD2 might be the D (6 bases). Trimming cost V 1 base and J 0 bases, with 16 bases left between them. Germline-derived CDR1 and CDR2 are KGHSH and LQKENI. This CDR3 contains 18 residues. The CDR3 spells CASSPRSGHQSSYNEQFF. The CDR3 nucleotides are TGTGCCAGCTCACCACGGAGCGGGCATCAAAGCTCCTACAATGAGCAGTTCTTC.

This chain links TRBV6-6 with TRBJ2-1, with 7 positions matching TRBD2. Losses at the gene ends were 2 bases for V and 2 bases for J; bases not matched to a gene: 3. The CDR3 is made up of 15 amino acids. Germline V lookup: CDR1 MNHNY, CDR2 SVGAGI (reference sequence). CDR3 in amino acids: CASSYAGETYNEQFF. The CDR3 DNA sequence: TGTGCCAGCAGTTACGCGGGAGAAACCTACAATGAGCAGTTCTTC.

The chain has TRBV10-1 and TRBJ1-1; 7 bases map to TRBD1. V lost 5 bases and J lost 7; bases outside the gene matches: 10. This CDR3 spans 14 amino acids. Germline lookup yields CDR1 WNHNN and CDR2 SYGVQD (reference sequence). The CDR3 loop is CASSPTGRDGEAFF. The CDR3, as DNA: TGCGCCAGCAGTCCGACAGGGAGGGATGGTGAAGCTTTCTTT.

The V call is TRBV5-4, the J call TRBJ2-3, with 12 positions matching TRBD2. Germline V gene lookup returns CDR1 SGHNT and CDR2 YYREEE (reference sequence). The CDR3 sequence is 17 residues long. With 3 bases clipped from V and 3 bases from J, the junction kept 8 bases outside the gene matches. CDR3 sequence reads: CASSSASGRGGTDTQYF. CDR3 bases: TGTGCCAGCAGCTCAGCTAGCGGGAGGGGAGGTACAGATACGCAGTATTTT.

This clone has only one observation. V usage is TRBV6-4 and J usage is TRBJ1-2, with TRBD1 matching 7 bases. V shed 8 bases, J shed 1 base, and the junction held 10 bases outside the gene matches. In germline, CDR1 is MRHNA, CDR2 SNTAGT. The CDR3 is made up of 15 amino acids. The CDR3 region has the DNA TGTGCCAGCTCCGACGGAACAGGGGTTAACTATGGCTACACCTTC. Protein product: CASSDGTGVNYGYTF.

The chain has TRBV19 and TRBJ1-5; D remains ambiguous. CDR1 is LNHDA, CDR2 SQIVND, per germline (reference sequence). V dropped 3 bases and J dropped 6 bases, with 9 bases sitting between them. The CDR3 runs to 13 residues. The CDR3 here is CASSMSRVQPQHF. CDR3 sequence (DNA): TGTGCCAGTAGTATGTCTAGGGTTCAGCCCCAGCATTTT.

The sample holds one count of this clone. The chain couples TRBV27 to TRBJ2-3; perhaps TRBD1 as D (6 bases). The germline V gene encodes CDR1 MNHEY and CDR2 SMNVEV (reference sequence). The V and J ends lost 4 bases and 8 bases respectively, with 13 bases between them. The CDR3 extends over 13 amino acids. For the CDR3, the DNA is TGTGCCAGCAGTTCAGGACCAGGGGTTACGCAGTATTTT. It is translated as CASSSGPGVTQYF.

This clone was counted a single time. The genes are TRBV19 and TRBJ1-5; tentatively, D is TRBD1 (5 bases). Trimming took 2 bases from V and 0 from J, leaving 17 bases between them. This CDR3 has 18 amino acids. CDR1 is LNHDA and CDR2 is SQIVND in the germline V gene (reference sequence). This CDR3 is CASSISGAGGYSNQPQHF. CDR3 nucleotide sequence: TGTGCCAGTAGTATAAGCGGGGCCGGGGGGTATAGCAATCAGCCCCAGCATTTT.

The genes are TRBV6-5 and TRBJ1-2, with D possibly matching TRBD1 (6 bases). This CDR3 has 13 residues. The germline V gene has CDR1 MNHEY and CDR2 SVGAGI. V lost 0 bases and J 10 bases, leaving 12 bases between the germline ends. The CDR3 is CASSYSQDRFYTF. In nucleotides, the CDR3 is TGTGCCAGCAGTTACTCTCAGGACAGATTCTACACCTTC.

V and J are TRBV14 and TRBJ2-7; D gene unclear. The V and J ends lost 4 bases and 2 bases respectively, with 12 bases between them. Germline V lookup: CDR1 SGHDN, CDR2 FVKESK. The CDR3 runs to 14 residues. CDR3 sequence: CASSPYHATYEQYF. CDR3 DNA: TGTGCCAGCAGCCCATATCATGCCACCTACGAGCAGTACTTC.

By proportion, this clone is medium-sized. The rearrangement links TRBV5-1 to TRBJ2-3, with 9 positions matching TRBD2. This CDR3 comprises 19 residues. Germline V CDR1 and CDR2: SGHRS, YFSETQ. V was pared by 1 base and J by 0 bases, with 12 bases of the junction left unmatched. The CDR3 region has the DNA TGCGCCAGCAGCTTGAGGGGGGGCCCTAGCGGGACTAGCACAGATACGCAGTATTTT. Protein: CASSLRGGPSGTSTDTQYF.

V is TRBV14 and J is TRBJ2-7; D may match TRBD1 or TRBD2 (5 bases each). The V gene's germline CDR1 is SGHDN and CDR2 FVKESK. V was trimmed by 0 bases and J by 5 bases, leaving 17 bases between them. The CDR3 has 16 amino acids. The CDR3 DNA sequence: TGTGCCAGCAGCCAAGATGTCGGGGCAGCATATGACGAGCAGTACTTC. Residues: CASSQDVGAAYDEQYF.

The chain uses TRBV27 and TRBJ2-6; D gene uncertain. The CDR3 loop spans 18 amino acids. In germline, CDR1 is MNHEY, CDR2 SMNVEV (reference sequence). With 7 bases removed from V and 1 base from J, the gap between germline ends came to 20 bases. CDR3 DNA: TGTGCCAGCACCACGTCGAACCTATGGCAGTCTGGGGCCAACGTCCTGACTTTC. It is translated as CASTTSNLWQSGANVLTF. Filled out from reference TRBV27 and TRBJ2-6, the complete variable domain reads EAQVTQNPRYLITVTGKKLTVTCSQNMNHEYMSWYRQDPGLGLRQIYYSMNVEVTDKGDVPEGYKVSRKEKRNFPLILESPSPNQTSLYFCASTTSNLWQSGANVLTFGAGSRLTVL.

The chain carries TRBV11-3 and TRBJ2-3; 7 bases are shared with TRBD1. Germline CDR1 is SGHNT and CDR2 is YENEEA. V shed 4 bases and J 4 bases; nucleotides not matched to a gene: 5. CDR3 length: 14 residues. The CDR3 bases are TGTGCCAGCAGCTCAGACAGGGTCGCAGATACGCAGTATTTT. Its translation is CASSSDRVADTQYF.

This clone was seen a handful of times. This chain connects TRBV2 to TRBJ1-1; D ambiguous. Trimming took off 6 bases at V and 6 bases at J, with 11 bases between the two ends. CDR1 SNHLY and CDR2 FYNNEI come from the germline V gene. The CDR3 covers 12 residues. CDR3 DNA sequence: TGTGCCAGCAGCGAATTTTGGCCTGAAGCTTTCTTT. This encodes CASSEFWPEAFF.

This chain links TRBV10-3 with TRBJ2-2; 11 bases fit TRBD2. CDR1 is ENHRY, CDR2 SYGVKD, per germline. The CDR3 is 16 amino acids. With 6 bases clipped from V and 5 bases from J, the junction kept 8 bases outside the gene matches. The CDR3 DNA is TGTGCCATCAGAACTAGCGGGAGTACACCGACCGGGGAGCTGTTTTTT. Its translation is CAIRTSGSTPTGELFF.

The CDR3 sequence is CASSERGDGWETQYF. The CDR3 DNA follows: TGTGCCAGCAGTGAACGGGGTGACGGATGGGAGACCCAGTACTTC. The chain carries TRBV6-1 and TRBJ2-5; D possibly corresponds to TRBD2 (5 bases). Germline V gene data show CDR1 as MNHNS and CDR2 as SASEGT. The length of the CDR3 is 15 residues. V was cut by 2 bases and J by 5 bases, with 15 bases left in between.

The gene calls are TRBV21-1 and TRBJ2-5; the table's D call, TRBD2, has no DNA check behind it. TRBV21-1 represents a pseudogene. There are 17 residues in the CDR3. DNA of the CDR3: TGTGCCAGCAGCAAAGCACACGGGGGGCTAGGGGTGGAGACCCAGTACTTC. It specifies CASSKAHGGLGVETQYF.

The genes are TRBV5-1 and TRBJ1-2; D uncertain. The V end lost 4 bases, the J end lost 8 bases, and 15 bases lay between the germline ends. Germline-derived CDR1 and CDR2 are SGHRS and YFSETQ. The CDR3 has 13 residues. CDR3 residues: CASSLGLLRGYTF. The CDR3 nucleotides are TGCGCCAGCAGCCTCGGGCTGCTTAGGGGCTACACCTTC. Filled out from reference TRBV5-1 and TRBJ1-2, the complete variable domain reads KAGVTQTPRYLIKTRGQQVTLSCSPISGHRSVSWYQQTPGQGLQFLFEYFSETQRNKGNFPGRFSGRQFSNSRSEMNVSTLELGDSALYLCASSLGLLRGYTFGSGTRLTVV.

The V gene is TRBV6-5, the J gene TRBJ1-2, with D maybe TRBD1 (5 bases). V dropped 7 bases and J dropped 8 bases, with 23 bases sitting between them. The germline V gene has CDR1 MNHEY and CDR2 SVGAGI. This CDR3 contains 15 residues. The DNA for the CDR3 is TGTGCCAGCAAGGGGTCTCTTCCTCCCCTATGGGGCTACACCTTC. This encodes CASKGSLPPLWGYTF.